This note documents a single TCR beta chain sequence. The antigen it binds to is not known. No per-base quality is available; no much larger clone lies one base away. Sorted unstimulated T cells, along with proliferating T cells recovered from mixed lymphocyte reactions, underwent TCRbeta CDR3 sequencing. Fresh whole blood from fewer than 12 HLA-typed healthy donors was used to isolate PBMCs. Library prep was done by the immunoSEQ multiplex PCR assay. Roughly 10^5 TCR templates per sample were assayed on the deep sequencing platform. Genomic DNA extracted from sorted T cells was used for TCRbeta CDR3 sequencing. As for the authors' bioinformatics: The R programming language was used for clonal analysis of TCRbeta CDR3 data. Alloreactive CD4+ and CD8+ clones were defined by comparing unstimulated samples with post-reaction CFSE-low samples. Regulatory or non-regulatory origin of alloreactive CD4+ clones was assigned by matching sequences to the sorted unstimulated Treg and non-Treg repertoires. TCRdb re-hosts the immuneACCESS table, in-frame sequences only. Its copies lack some clones; in the studies checked, an unresolved V gene accounts for under half of them, and the cause for the rest is not known. The DNA gave D and trimming, while V, J and clone size come from that table. Within this sample are approximately 110,000 clones, with about 93% of them counted one time only. Together, the top ten hold around 0.29% of the sample.

The data were taken from a study of siplizumab effects on memory and regulatory T cells (dated by TCRdb to the late 2010s). Describing the broader study: The study examined how the anti-CD2 antibody siplizumab affects alloreactive T-cell subsets in allogeneic mixed lymphocyte reactions built from human PBMCs.

At the junction V is shortened by 0 bases and J by 7 bases, with 14 bases in between. The CDR3 contains 14 residues, cysteine and phenylalanine counted. CDR3 DNA is the only sequence kept; it has 42 bases, read in frame from the first base. Via the germline V gene, CDR1 is SGDLS and CDR2 YYNGEE. Broad study findings and their caveats: Because sequences at frequencies below about 10^-5 were poorly captured, only a minor fraction of alloreactive clones could be mapped back to unstimulated subsets. Greater diversity appeared to be present in unstimulated naive T cells than in memory T cells, and a substantial contribution to the alloresponse seemed to be made by naive cells. No functional confirmation was obtained for the suppressive function of proliferating Tregs from siplizumab cultures. About 75-97% of proliferating CD4+ or CD8+ clones could not be given a naive or memory phenotype. In reactions with siplizumab, an average of around 70% of mappable alloreactive CD4+ clones were Treg-derived, compared with 25% to 30% in control reactions. Siplizumab significantly reduced the cumulative frequency of alloreactive sequences traceable to unstimulated CD4+ memory T cells.

Sequenced input: CD4+ T cells sorted from blood. This clonotype originated in a human donor in good health. The chain joins TRBV9 to TRBJ2-7; D gene: possibly TRBD2, on 5 matching bases. The CDR3 protein: CASSVDGIFREQYF. The DNA sequence is TGTGCCAGCAGCGTAGACGGGATATTTCGGGAGCAGTACTTC.